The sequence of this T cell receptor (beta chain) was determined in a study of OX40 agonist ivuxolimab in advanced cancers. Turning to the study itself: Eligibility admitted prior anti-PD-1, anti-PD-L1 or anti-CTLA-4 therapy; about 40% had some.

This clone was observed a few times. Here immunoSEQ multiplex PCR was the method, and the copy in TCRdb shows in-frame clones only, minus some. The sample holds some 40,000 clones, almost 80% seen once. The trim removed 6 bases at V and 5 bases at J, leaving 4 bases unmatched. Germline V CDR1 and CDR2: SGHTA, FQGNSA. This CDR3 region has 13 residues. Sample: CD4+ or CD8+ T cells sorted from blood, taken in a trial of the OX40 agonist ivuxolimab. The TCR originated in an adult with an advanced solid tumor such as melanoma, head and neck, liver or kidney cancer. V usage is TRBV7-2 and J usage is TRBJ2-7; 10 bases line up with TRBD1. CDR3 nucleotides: TGTGCCAGCAGATTGGACAGGGGGGACGAGCAGTACTTC. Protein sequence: CASRLDRGDEQYF.